This T cell receptor (beta chain) was sequenced during a study of beta chain features in type 1 diabetes. Expressed TCRB transcripts were sequenced because the isolated RNA had all been reverse transcribed beforehand. The repertoire was sequenced with immunoSEQ multiplex PCR; TCRdb's copy has only in-frame clones and lacks some. The sample shows roughly 400,000 clones, around 13% of them seen only once. This clone was counted only a few times. This CDR3 is built from 13 residues. Germline CDR1 reads SGHDT; CDR2 reads YYEEEE. Trimming stripped 7 bases from V and 1 base from J, with 10 bases between. This chain connects TRBV5-6 to TRBJ2-3; D not resolved. The clonotype originates from a man aged 25-45 years in good health. Specimen: naive CD4+ T cells from blood. The CDR3 protein is CASSLMGTDTQYF. DNA of the CDR3: TGTGCCAGCTCTTTAATGGGCACAGATACGCAGTATTTT.